These 23 T cell receptor beta chains share one sample of origin, sequenced in a study of regulatory T cells in long-lasting Graves disease. Arm-PCR with iRepertoire HTBI primers amplified the CDR3 regions for these TCR beta libraries. TCRdb analysed the multiplex PCR reads with MiXCR anew, one entry per CDR3 protein. There are hundreds of thousands of distinct CDR3 sequences in the sample; about 16% occur only once, and 20% to 30% lies in the top ten. The time point denotes: newly diagnosed GD, antithyroid drugs for less than 3 months. RNA isolated from PBMCs was used to make the TCR library. The same sample was also used in a study of T cells in Graves' hyperthyroidism and ophthalmopathy.

Sequencing used peripheral blood mononuclear cells (PBMCs), obtained at new diagnosis, from a patient treated with antithyroid drugs. The origin of the receptors is a woman aged 40-60 years with Graves disease.

V usage is TRBV10-3 and J usage is TRBJ2-3; the D gene is possibly TRBD1 (5 bases). The germline V and J ends were trimmed by 4 bases and 0 bases, with 17 bases remaining between them. This CDR3 has 17 amino acids. Germline V gene lookup returns CDR1 ENHRY and CDR2 SYGVKD. The CDR3 sequence is CAISGRQPGSSTDTQYF. DNA for the CDR3: TGTGCCATCAGTGGCCGGCAGCCAGGGTCTAGCACAGATACGCAGTATTTT.

The table lists this clonotype with many counts. J is TRBJ1-5 and V is TRBV20-1; 8 positions agree with TRBD1. With 3 bases clipped from V and 1 base from J, the junction kept 5 bases outside the gene matches. Germline CDR1 and CDR2: DFQATT and SNEGSKA (reference sequence). The CDR3 spans 15 residues. The CDR3 loop reads CSARRTGPSNQPQHF. The CDR3, as DNA: TGCAGTGCTAGGAGGACAGGGCCGAGCAATCAGCCCCAGCATTTT.

This clonotype was detected many times. V is TRBV7-9 and J is TRBJ1-2; D unresolved. The CDR3 runs 14 residues. CDR1 and CDR2 (germline): SEHNR, FQNEAQ (reference sequence). V gave up 5 bases and J gave up 3 bases, with 13 bases separating them. The CDR3 nucleotides are TGTGCCAGCAGCCCTTCGGGTGGGGACTATGGCTACACCTTC. This translates into CASSPSGGDYGYTF.

CDR3 protein: CASSLVPAGGAGELFF. CDR3 sequence (DNA): TGTGCCAGCAGCTTAGTTCCAGCGGGGGGAGCCGGGGAGCTGTTTTTT. J is TRBJ2-2 and V is TRBV7-8, with TRBD2 matching over 9 bases. J was trimmed by 6 bases and V by 1 base; bases with no gene match: 6. This CDR3 has 16 residues. CDR1 SGHVS and CDR2 FQNEAQ come from the germline V gene.

This clonotype was detected ten times or more. The chain couples TRBV7-8 to TRBJ2-3; TRBD2 matches at 8 bases. This CDR3 has 16 amino acids. J was trimmed by 2 bases and V by 5 bases; bases with no gene match: 9. Germline-derived CDR1 and CDR2 are SGHVS and FQNEAQ. The CDR3: CASSKRESSFTDTQYF. The CDR3 nucleotides read TGTGCCAGCAGCAAGCGGGAGAGCTCATTCACAGATACGCAGTATTTT.

This clonotype was counted many times. This chain links TRBV5-6 with TRBJ1-1; D unclear. The CDR3 covers 14 residues. V was trimmed by 2 bases and J by 7 bases, leaving 15 bases between them. The germline V gene encodes CDR1 SGHDT and CDR2 YYEEEE. DNA for the CDR3: TGTGCCAGCAGCTTTAGCGATAGTCCCCATGAAGCTTTCTTT. Translation: CASSFSDSPHEAFF.

The sample holds many counts of this clonotype. Here the CDR3 DNA reads TGTGCCAGCAGCTGGGGCCCAGAGGGGAACACTGAAGCTTTCTTT. This translates into CASSWGPEGNTEAFF. V and J are TRBV7-9 and TRBJ1-1; D perhaps matches TRBD1 (5 bases). Trimming cost V 4 bases and J 1 base, with 13 bases left between them. Germline CDR1 reads SEHNR; CDR2 reads FQNEAQ (reference sequence). CDR3 length equals 15 residues.

This clonotype has a handful of counts. This chain joins TRBV9 and TRBJ2-1; D remains ambiguous. The CDR3 totals 15 residues. Germline loops: CDR1 SGDLS, CDR2 YYNGEE. The V end lost 0 bases, the J end lost 5 bases, and 12 bases lay between the germline ends. For the CDR3, the DNA is TGTGCCAGCAGCGTAGCAGTATTATCCAACAATGAGCAGTTCTTC. It translates to CASSVAVLSNNEQFF.

The chain is built from TRBV19 and TRBJ1-1; tentative D call: TRBD1 (6 bases). The V end was cut by 3 bases, the J end by 8 bases, with 7 bases between. The CDR3 consists of 11 residues. CDR1 and CDR2 from the germline V gene are LNHDA and SQIVND (reference sequence). The CDR3 DNA reads TGTGCCAGTAGTATTACAGGGGAAGCTTTCTTT. Translation gives CASSITGEAFF.

The table lists this clonotype with many counts. V gene TRBV28 combines with J gene TRBJ1-4, with D hard to call. This CDR3 has 14 amino acids. V dropped 2 bases and J dropped 2 bases, with 6 bases sitting between them. The germline gives CDR1 MDHEN, CDR2 SYDVKM. CDR3 amino acids: CASSLDITNEKLFF. The CDR3 DNA reads TGTGCCAGCAGTTTAGACATTACTAATGAAAAACTGTTTTTT.

This sequence joins TRBV7-3 and TRBJ2-1; 7 nucleotides match TRBD2. Germline loops: CDR1 SGHTA, CDR2 FQGTGA. Trimming took 1 base from V and 8 from J; bases not matched to a gene: 14. This CDR3 is 17 amino acids long. The CDR3 here is CASSLRPAGGGGDEQFF. The CDR3 DNA sequence: TGTGCCAGCAGCTTAAGGCCCGCTGGGGGGGGGGGTGATGAGCAGTTCTTC.

This chain joins TRBV7-9 and TRBJ2-3, with 8 bases lining up with TRBD1. From germline, CDR1 is SEHNR and CDR2 FQNEAQ (reference sequence). Losses at the gene ends were 5 bases for V and 5 bases for J; bases not matched to a gene: 6. The CDR3 length is 14 residues. The CDR3, as DNA: TGTGCCAGCAGCAGGACAGGGTTAGGAGATACGCAGTATTTT. This gives the protein CASSRTGLGDTQYF.

This clonotype was recorded many times. V and J are TRBV10-2 and TRBJ2-7; no clear D. V lost 3 bases and J 7 bases, leaving 4 bases between the germline ends. Germline values: CDR1 WSHSY, CDR2 SAAADI. The CDR3 runs to 10 residues. CDR3 region: CASSDREQYF. The CDR3 DNA is TGCGCCAGCAGTGATAGGGAGCAGTACTTC.

In regard to this clonotype: The CDR3 end shows no conserved phenylalanine or tryptophan, and so a read error is likely. V and J are TRBV20-1 and TRBJ1-1; D uncertain. This CDR3 region has 12 residues. Trimming took off 0 bases at V and 8 bases at J, with 10 bases between the two ends. Germline values: CDR1 DFQATT, CDR2 SNEGSKA (reference sequence). In nucleotides, the CDR3 is TGCAGTGCTAGAGATCCTAGGGCCGAAGCTTTCCTT. This gives the protein CSARDPRAEAFL.

This clonotype was seen many times. The V and J genes are TRBV2 and TRBJ2-1; D unclear. The CDR3 has 11 amino acids. CDR1 and CDR2 from the germline V gene are SNHLY and FYNNEI. V shed 3 bases and J shed 10 bases, with 7 bases lying between them. The CDR3 here is CASSEGYEQFF. The CDR3 nucleotides are TGTGCCAGCAGTGAGGGTTACGAGCAGTTCTTC.

This clonotype was seen only a few times. The V call is TRBV2, the J call TRBJ1-5; perhaps TRBD1 as D (6 bases). Trimming took off 2 bases at V and 5 bases at J, with 10 bases between the two ends. CDR1 SNHLY and CDR2 FYNNEI come from the germline V gene. The CDR3 has 14 residues. The CDR3 spells CASSEWTEDQPQHF. The DNA of the CDR3 is TGTGCCAGCAGTGAATGGACAGAGGATCAGCCCCAGCATTTT.

This rearrangement joins TRBV18 to TRBJ2-7; D is unclear. CDR1 is KGHSH and CDR2 is LQKENI in the germline V gene. V gave up 4 bases and J gave up 2 bases, with 12 bases separating them. This CDR3 region has 14 residues. The CDR3 nucleotides are TGTGCCAGCTCACTCCTCCCGACTGCCTACGAGCAGTACTTC. It codes for CASSLLPTAYEQYF.

This clonotype has a count of ten or more. V gene TRBV20-1 combines with J gene TRBJ2-2, with D tentatively TRBD2 (5 bases). Germline CDR1 reads DFQATT; CDR2 reads SNEGSKA (reference sequence). The CDR3 is made up of 13 amino acids. Trimming pared 3 bases from V and 1 base from J, leaving 6 bases between. CDR3 nucleotides: TGCAGTGCTAGGGCGGGGAACACCGGGGAGCTGTTTTTT. Amino acids: CSARAGNTGELFF.

In its sample, this clonotype was seen a few times. The V gene is TRBV3-1, the J gene TRBJ2-1; D is possibly TRBD2 (5 bases). V was trimmed by 4 bases and J by 3 bases, leaving 10 bases between them. Germline V gene data show CDR1 as LGHDT and CDR2 as YNNKEL (reference sequence). This CDR3 comprises 14 residues. The CDR3: CASSPARDYNEQFF. The CDR3 nucleotides read TGTGCCAGCAGCCCAGCCCGGGACTACAATGAGCAGTTCTTC.

This chain links TRBV6-1 with TRBJ2-1; TRBD2 aligns across 8 bases. The length of the CDR3 is 16 residues. J gave up 2 bases and V 2 bases, and 5 bases lay outside the gene matches. Germline loops: CDR1 MNHNS, CDR2 SASEGT. The CDR3 sequence: CASSELDGGAYNEQFF. In DNA, the CDR3 is TGTGCCAGCAGTGAACTCGACGGGGGGGCCTACAATGAGCAGTTCTTC.

Details on this clonotype: Since a much larger clone is just one base distant, this may be a read error. This chain links TRBV20-1 with TRBJ1-4; 7 bases fit TRBD1. Trimming cost V 4 bases and J 6 bases; bases outside gene matches: 5. Germline V lookup: CDR1 DFQATT, CDR2 SNEGSKA (reference sequence). CDR3 length: 13 residues. The chain's CDR3 is CSAMDRPDEKLFF. The DNA of the CDR3 is TGCAGTGCTATGGACAGGCCTGATGAAAAACTGTTTTTT.

The genes are TRBV12-3 or TRBV12-4 and TRBJ2-1; possibly TRBD2 for D (7 bases). V was cut by 6 bases and J by 0 bases, with 15 bases left in between. This CDR3 comprises 16 residues. CDR3 in DNA: TGTGCCAGCAGAGGGGGACGCGGGAGCTCCTACAATGAGCAGTTCTTC. Its protein product is CASRGGRGSSYNEQFF.

This chain uses TRBV6-1 with TRBJ1-4; D ambiguous. The CDR3 covers 15 residues. V was shortened by 3 bases and J by 8 bases, with 16 bases between the two germline ends. Germline loops: CDR1 MNHNS, CDR2 SASEGT. The CDR3 DNA reads as TGTGCCAGCAGTGACTGGACGGGGAAATGGGAAAAACTGTTTTTT. It yields the protein CASSDWTGKWEKLFF.